Listed here are 2 T cell receptor beta chains from one sample, sequenced in a study of blood T cell repertoires in COVID-19. The protocol was immunoSEQ multiplex PCR, while the TCRdb copy is restricted to in-frame clones and leaves out a portion. The sample yields about 91,000 clones, approximately 78% seen once. Sequencing was done on a sample of peripheral blood. These receptors were obtained from a man aged 50-60 years with active or convalescent COVID-19.

The chain couples TRBV6-1 to TRBJ2-5, with a weak D call TRBD2 (6 bases). Trimming pared 3 bases from V and 7 bases from J, leaving 6 bases between. The CDR3 totals 11 residues. Germline values: CDR1 MNHNS, CDR2 SASEGT. The CDR3 reads CASSEGGTQYF. CDR3 coding DNA: TGTGCCAGCAGTGAGGGGGGGACCCAGTACTTC.

The chain has TRBV6-5 and TRBJ1-5; a weak D match, TRBD1 (5 bases). The CDR3 has 13 amino acids. Trimming cost V 7 bases and J 7 bases, with 14 bases left between them. Germline V gene data show CDR1 as MNHEY and CDR2 as SVGAGI. CDR3 protein: CASNSGFGQPQHF. CDR3 DNA: TGTGCCAGCAACTCAGGGTTCGGGCAGCCCCAGCATTTT.